Sequencing of this T cell receptor (beta chain) was carried out in a study of T cells in Graves' hyperthyroidism and ophthalmopathy. At the level of the study: Staff took peripheral blood when the initial diagnosis was made, before any treatment began. Study outcomes and limitations: Most thyroid-expanded clonotypes above 0.001 were also found in blood. Model output signaled ophthalmopathy a median about seven months ahead of onset.

Amplification of TCR beta CDR3 regions was performed using RNA transcripts as template. HTBI primers were the set used in a first-round RT-PCR of the TCR CDR3. TCRdb re-derived calls from the multiplex PCR reads in MiXCR, one entry per CDR3 protein. Among 300,000 to 500,000 distinct CDR3 sequences listed, 11% to 15% were seen once. The V gene end was trimmed by 7 bases and the J gene end by 8 bases; junction bases not matched to a gene: 7. CDR1 ENHRY and CDR2 SYGVKD come from the germline V gene. The length of the CDR3 is 13 residues. Many counts were recorded for this clonotype. Its specificity is unknown.

The chain couples TRBV10-3 to TRBJ2-1, with 8 bases matching TRBD2. What was sequenced was blood. The sequence was obtained from a man between 45 and 60 years old with Graves' ophthalmopathy. CDR3 in amino acids: CAIKAGVTDEQFF. In DNA form, the CDR3 reads TGTGCCATCAAAGCGGGAGTGACCGATGAGCAGTTCTTC.